This TCR beta chain was documented in a study of relationships among human T cell subsets. Whole-study findings and limits: Substantial CDR3 sharing among Th1, Th2 and regulatory cells suggested stochastic fate choice.

This CDR3 has 17 amino acids. Germline V gives CDR1 SGHNT, CDR2 YYREEE (reference sequence). After CD25, CD56 and CD294 bead selections, the flow-through was collected as Th1 cells. TCR alpha and beta CDR3s were amplified from mRNA by semiquantitative ARM-PCR. Exponential amplification used communal superprimers after tagged nested gene-specific primers in ARM-PCR. TCRdb processed the multiplex PCR reads anew with MiXCR; each CDR3 protein has one entry. Here the sample spans about 13,000 distinct CDR3 sequences, around 69% being singletons. Worth noting for this clonotype: Its antigen is not known. The junction departs from germline at one end; a sequencing error may be responsible.

This clonotype was obtained from a man aged 35-49 years in good health. This chain connects TRBV5-4 to TRBJ2-2; 10 bases map to TRBD2. The sequenced sample was CD4+ Th1 cells sorted from blood. The CDR3 sequence: CASSSRGSGGASGELFF. In DNA form, the CDR3 reads TGCGCCAGCAGCTCGCGAGGGAGCGGGGGGGCGTCCGGGGAGCTGTTTTTT.